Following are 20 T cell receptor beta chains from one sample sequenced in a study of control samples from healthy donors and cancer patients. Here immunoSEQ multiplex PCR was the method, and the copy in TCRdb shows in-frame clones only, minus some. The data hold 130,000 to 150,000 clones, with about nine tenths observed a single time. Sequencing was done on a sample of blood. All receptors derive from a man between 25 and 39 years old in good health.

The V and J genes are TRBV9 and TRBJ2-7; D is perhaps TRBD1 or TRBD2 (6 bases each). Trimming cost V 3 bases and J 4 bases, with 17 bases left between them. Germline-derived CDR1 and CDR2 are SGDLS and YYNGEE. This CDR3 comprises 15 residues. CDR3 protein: CASSEGGSKAYEQYF. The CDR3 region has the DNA TGTGCCAGCAGCGAGGGGGGCTCTAAGGCGTACGAGCAGTACTTC.

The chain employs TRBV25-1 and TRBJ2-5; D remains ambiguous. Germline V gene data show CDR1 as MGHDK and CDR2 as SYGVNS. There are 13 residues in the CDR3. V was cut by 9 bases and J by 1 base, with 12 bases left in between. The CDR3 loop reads CARVLVSQETQYF. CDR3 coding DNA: TGTGCCAGGGTCCTAGTTTCCCAAGAGACCCAGTACTTC. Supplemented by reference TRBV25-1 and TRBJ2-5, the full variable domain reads EADIYQTPRYLVIGTGKKITLECSQTMGHDKMYWYQQDPGMELHLIHYSYGVNSTEKGDLSSESTVSRIRTEHFPLTLESARPSHTSQYLCARVLVSQETQYFGPGTRLLVL.

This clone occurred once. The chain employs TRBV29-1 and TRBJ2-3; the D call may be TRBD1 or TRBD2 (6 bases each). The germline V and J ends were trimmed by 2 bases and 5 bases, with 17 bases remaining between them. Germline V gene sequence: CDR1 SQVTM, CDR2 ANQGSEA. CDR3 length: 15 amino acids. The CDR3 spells CSVEINRGPQDTQYF. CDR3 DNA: TGCAGCGTTGAAATAAACCGGGGGCCTCAAGATACGCAGTATTTT.

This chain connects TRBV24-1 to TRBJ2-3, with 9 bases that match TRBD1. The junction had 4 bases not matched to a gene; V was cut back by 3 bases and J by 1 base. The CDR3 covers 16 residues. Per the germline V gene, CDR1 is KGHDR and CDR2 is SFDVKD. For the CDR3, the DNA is TGTGCCACCAGTGATAGAAGGGACAGGGGCACAGATACGCAGTATTTT. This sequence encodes CATSDRRDRGTDTQYF.

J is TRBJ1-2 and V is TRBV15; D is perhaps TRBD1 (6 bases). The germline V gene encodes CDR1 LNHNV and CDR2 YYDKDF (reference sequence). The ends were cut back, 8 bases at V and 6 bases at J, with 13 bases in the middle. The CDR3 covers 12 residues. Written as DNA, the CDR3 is TGTGCCACCGCAGGGGTGGGAAATGGCTACACCTTC. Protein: CATAGVGNGYTF. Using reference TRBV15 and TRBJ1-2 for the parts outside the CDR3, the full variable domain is DAMVIQNPRYQVTQFGKPVTLSCSQTLNHNVMYWYQQKSSQAPKLLFHYYDKDFNNEADTPDNFQSRRPNTSFCFLDIRSPGLGDTAMYLCATAGVGNGYTFGSGTRLTVV.

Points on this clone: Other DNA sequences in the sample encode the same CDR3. CDR3 in DNA: TGTGCCAGCAGTGAAACTAGCGGGGCTAACACCGGGGAGCTGTTTTTT. Translation: CASSETSGANTGELFF. The V gene is TRBV2, the J gene TRBJ2-2; 10 bases are a match to TRBD2. The CDR3 spans 16 residues. CDR1 and CDR2 from the germline V gene are SNHLY and FYNNEI. V was clipped by 2 bases and J by 2 bases; unmatched bases: 2.

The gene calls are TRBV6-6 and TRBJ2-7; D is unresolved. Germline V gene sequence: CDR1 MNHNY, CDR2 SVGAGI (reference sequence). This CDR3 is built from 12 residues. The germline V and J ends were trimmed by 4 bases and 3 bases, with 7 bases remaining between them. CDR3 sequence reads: CASSFRVYEQYF. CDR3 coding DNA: TGTGCCAGCAGTTTTCGGGTCTACGAGCAGTACTTC.

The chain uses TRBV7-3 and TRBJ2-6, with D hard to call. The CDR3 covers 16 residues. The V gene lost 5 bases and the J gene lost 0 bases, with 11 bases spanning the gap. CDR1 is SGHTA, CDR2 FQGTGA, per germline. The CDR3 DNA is TGTGCCAGCAGCCGTGGACCCAACTCTGGGGCCAACGTCCTGACTTTC. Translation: CASSRGPNSGANVLTF.

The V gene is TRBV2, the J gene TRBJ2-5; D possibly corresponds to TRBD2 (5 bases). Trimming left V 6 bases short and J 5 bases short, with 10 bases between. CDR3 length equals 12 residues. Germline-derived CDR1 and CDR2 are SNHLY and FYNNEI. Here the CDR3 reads CASRAGWETQYF. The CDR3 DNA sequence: TGTGCCAGCAGGGCGGGTTGGGAGACCCAGTACTTC.

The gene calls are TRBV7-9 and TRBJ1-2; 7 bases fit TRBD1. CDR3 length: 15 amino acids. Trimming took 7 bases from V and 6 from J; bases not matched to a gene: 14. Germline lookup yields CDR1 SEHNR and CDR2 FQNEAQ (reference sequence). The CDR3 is CASTTPQGDRDGYTF. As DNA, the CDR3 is TGTGCCAGCACCACCCCCCAGGGGGACAGAGATGGCTACACCTTC.

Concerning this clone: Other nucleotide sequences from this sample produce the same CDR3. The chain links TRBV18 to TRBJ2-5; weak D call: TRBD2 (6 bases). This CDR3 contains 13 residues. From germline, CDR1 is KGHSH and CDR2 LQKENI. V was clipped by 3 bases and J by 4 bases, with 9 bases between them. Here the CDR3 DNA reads TGTGCCAGCTCACCCGGGGGAGGAGAGACCCAGTACTTC. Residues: CASSPGGGETQYF.

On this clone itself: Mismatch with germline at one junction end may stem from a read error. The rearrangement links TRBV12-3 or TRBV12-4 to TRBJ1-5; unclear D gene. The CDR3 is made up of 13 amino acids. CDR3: CVSSHGSNQPQHF. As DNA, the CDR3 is TGTGTCAGCAGCCACGGCAGCAATCAGCCCCAGCATTTT.

The CDR3 sequence is CASSAGSGGAYEQYF. CDR3 nucleotide sequence: TGTGCCAGTAGCGCGGGTAGCGGGGGGGCCTACGAGCAGTACTTC. V and J are TRBV19 and TRBJ2-7, with 11 bases identical to TRBD2. V shed 6 bases and J 2 bases; nucleotides not matched to a gene: 6. This CDR3 has 15 residues. Per germline, CDR1 LNHDA and CDR2 SQIVND (reference sequence).

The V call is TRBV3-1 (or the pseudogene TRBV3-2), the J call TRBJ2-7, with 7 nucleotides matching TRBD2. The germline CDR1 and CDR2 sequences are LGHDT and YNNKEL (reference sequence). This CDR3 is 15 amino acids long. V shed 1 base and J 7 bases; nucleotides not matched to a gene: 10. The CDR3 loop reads CASSQGYGTTAEQYF. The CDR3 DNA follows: TGTGCCAGCAGCCAAGGCTACGGGACTACGGCAGAGCAGTACTTC.

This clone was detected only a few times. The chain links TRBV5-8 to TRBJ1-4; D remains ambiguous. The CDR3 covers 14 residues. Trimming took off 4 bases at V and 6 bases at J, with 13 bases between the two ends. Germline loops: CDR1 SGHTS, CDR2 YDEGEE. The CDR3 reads CASSTLTSDEKLFF. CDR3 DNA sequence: TGTGCCAGCAGCACGCTGACATCGGATGAAAAACTGTTTTTT.

The CDR3 protein is CASSLERGGRDTQYF. The DNA of the CDR3 is TGTGCCAGCAGCTTGGAGCGGGGGGGCAGAGATACGCAGTATTTT. The J gene is TRBJ2-3, the V gene TRBV7-8; 10 bases map to TRBD2. With 3 bases clipped from V and 5 bases from J, the junction kept 5 bases outside the gene matches. Germline values: CDR1 SGHVS, CDR2 FQNEAQ. The CDR3 length is 15 residues.

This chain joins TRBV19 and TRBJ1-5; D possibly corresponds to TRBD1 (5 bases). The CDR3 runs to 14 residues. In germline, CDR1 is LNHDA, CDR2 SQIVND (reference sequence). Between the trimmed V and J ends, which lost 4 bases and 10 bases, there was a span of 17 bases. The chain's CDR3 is CASSTRRGVEPQHF. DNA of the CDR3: TGTGCCAGTAGTACTCGTCGGGGCGTAGAACCCCAGCATTTT.

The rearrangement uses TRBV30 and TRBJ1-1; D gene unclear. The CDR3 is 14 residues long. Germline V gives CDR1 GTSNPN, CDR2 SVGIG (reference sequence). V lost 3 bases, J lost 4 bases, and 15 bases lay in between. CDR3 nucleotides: TGTGCCTGGAGAAACCAAGGTGGGGTCACTGAAGCTTTCTTT. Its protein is CAWRNQGGVTEAFF.

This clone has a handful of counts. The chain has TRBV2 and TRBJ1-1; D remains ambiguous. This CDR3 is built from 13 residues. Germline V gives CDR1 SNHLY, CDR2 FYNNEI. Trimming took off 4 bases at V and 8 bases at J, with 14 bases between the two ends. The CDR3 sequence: CASSVRTGSEAFF. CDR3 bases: TGTGCCAGCAGTGTTAGGACCGGATCGGAAGCTTTCTTT.

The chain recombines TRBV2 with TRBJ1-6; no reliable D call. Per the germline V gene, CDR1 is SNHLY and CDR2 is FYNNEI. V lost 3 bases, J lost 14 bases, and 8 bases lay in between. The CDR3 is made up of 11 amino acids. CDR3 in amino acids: CASSDRYSLHF. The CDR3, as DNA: TGTGCCAGCAGTGACCGTTATTCCCTCCACTTT.